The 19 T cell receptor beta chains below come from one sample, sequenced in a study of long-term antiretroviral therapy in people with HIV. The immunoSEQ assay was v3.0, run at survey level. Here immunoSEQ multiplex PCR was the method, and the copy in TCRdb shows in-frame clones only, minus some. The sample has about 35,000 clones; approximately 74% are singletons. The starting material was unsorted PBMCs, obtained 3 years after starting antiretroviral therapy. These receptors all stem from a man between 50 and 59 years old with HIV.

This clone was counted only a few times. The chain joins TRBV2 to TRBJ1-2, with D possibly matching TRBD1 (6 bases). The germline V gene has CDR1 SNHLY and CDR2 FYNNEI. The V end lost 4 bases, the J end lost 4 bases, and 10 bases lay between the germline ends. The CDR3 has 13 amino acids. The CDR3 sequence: CASSVGQSYGYTF. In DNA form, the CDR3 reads TGTGCCAGCAGTGTCGGACAGAGCTATGGCTACACCTTC.

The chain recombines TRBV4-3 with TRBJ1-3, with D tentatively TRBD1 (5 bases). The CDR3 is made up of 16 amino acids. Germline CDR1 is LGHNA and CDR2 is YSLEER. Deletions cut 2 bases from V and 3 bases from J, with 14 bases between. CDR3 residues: CASSQNRARVGNTIYF. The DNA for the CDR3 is TGCGCCAGCAGCCAAAACAGAGCCAGGGTTGGAAACACCATATATTTT.

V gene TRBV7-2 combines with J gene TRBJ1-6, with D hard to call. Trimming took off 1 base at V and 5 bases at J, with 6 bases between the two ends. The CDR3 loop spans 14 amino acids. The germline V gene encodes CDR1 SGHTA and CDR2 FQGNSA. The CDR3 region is CASSLEQNNSPLHF. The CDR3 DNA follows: TGTGCCAGCAGCTTAGAACAGAATAATTCACCCCTCCACTTT.

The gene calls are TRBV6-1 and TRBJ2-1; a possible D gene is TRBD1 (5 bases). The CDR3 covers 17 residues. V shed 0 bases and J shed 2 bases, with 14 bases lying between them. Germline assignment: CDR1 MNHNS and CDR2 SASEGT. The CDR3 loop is CASSEAETVVTYNEQFF. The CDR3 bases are TGTGCCAGCAGTGAAGCGGAGACAGTAGTTACCTACAATGAGCAGTTCTTC.

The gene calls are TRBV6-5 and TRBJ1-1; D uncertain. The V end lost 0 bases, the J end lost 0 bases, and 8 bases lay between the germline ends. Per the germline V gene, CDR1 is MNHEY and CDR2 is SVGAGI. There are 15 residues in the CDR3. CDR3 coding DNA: TGTGCCAGCAGTTACTCTTCGGATTTGAACACTGAAGCTTTCTTT. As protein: CASSYSSDLNTEAFF.

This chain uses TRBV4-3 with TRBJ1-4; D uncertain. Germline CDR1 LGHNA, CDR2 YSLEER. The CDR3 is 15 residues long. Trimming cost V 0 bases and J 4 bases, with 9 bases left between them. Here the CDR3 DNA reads TGCGCCAGCAGCCAAGATAGGACCCTTAATGAAAAACTGTTTTTT. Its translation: CASSQDRTLNEKLFF.

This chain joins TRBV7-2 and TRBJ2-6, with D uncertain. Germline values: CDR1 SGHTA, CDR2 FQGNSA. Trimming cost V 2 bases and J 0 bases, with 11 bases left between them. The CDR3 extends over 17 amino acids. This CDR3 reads CASSLYGVSSGANVLTF. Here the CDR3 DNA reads TGTGCCAGCAGCTTATATGGGGTTAGCTCTGGGGCCAACGTCCTGACTTTC.

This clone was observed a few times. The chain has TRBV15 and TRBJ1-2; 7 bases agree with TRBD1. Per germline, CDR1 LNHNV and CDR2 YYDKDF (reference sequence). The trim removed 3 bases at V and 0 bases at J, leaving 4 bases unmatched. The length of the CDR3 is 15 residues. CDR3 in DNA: TGTGCCACCAGCAGGACAGGGCGATCTAACTATGGCTACACCTTC. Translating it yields CATSRTGRSNYGYTF.

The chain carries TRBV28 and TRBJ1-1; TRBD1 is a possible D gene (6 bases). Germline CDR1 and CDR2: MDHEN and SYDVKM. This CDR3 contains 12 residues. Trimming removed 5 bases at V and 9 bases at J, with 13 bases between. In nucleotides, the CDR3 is TGTGCCAGCAGTCAGGGACATTTTAAAGCTTTCTTT. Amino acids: CASSQGHFKAFF. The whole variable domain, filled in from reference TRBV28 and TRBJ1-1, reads DVKVTQSSRYLVKRTGEKVFLECVQDMDHENMFWYRQDPGLGLRLIYFSYDVKMKEKGDIPEGYSVSREKKERFSLILESASTNQTSMYLCASSQGHFKAFFGQGTRLTVV.

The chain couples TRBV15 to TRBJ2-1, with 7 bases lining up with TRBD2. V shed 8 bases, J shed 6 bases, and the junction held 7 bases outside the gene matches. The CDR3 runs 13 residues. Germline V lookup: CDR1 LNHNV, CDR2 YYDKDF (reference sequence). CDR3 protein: CATGSSGANEQFF. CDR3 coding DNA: TGTGCCACCGGGTCAAGCGGGGCCAATGAGCAGTTCTTC. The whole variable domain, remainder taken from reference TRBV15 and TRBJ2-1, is DAMVIQNPRYQVTQFGKPVTLSCSQTLNHNVMYWYQQKSSQAPKLLFHYYDKDFNNEADTPDNFQSRRPNTSFCFLDIRSPGLGDTAMYLCATGSSGANEQFFGPGTRLTVL.

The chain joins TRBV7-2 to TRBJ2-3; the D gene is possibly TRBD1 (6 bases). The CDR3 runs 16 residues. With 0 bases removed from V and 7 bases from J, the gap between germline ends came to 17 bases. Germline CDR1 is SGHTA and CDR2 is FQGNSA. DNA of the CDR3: TGTGCCAGCAGCTTAGCTGGGGCGTCAGGGGCAAATACGCAGTATTTT. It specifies CASSLAGASGANTQYF.

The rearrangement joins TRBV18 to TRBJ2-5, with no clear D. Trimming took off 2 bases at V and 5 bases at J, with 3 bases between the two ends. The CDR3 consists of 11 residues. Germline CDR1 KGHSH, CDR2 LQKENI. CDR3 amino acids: CASSPEETQYF. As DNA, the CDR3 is TGTGCCAGCTCACCAGAGGAGACCCAGTACTTC.

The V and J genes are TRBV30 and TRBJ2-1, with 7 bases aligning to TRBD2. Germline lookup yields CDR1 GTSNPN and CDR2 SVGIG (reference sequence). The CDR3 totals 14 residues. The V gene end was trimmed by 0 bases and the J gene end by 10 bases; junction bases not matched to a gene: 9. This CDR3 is CAWSVGLVGREQFF. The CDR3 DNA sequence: TGTGCCTGGAGTGTAGGACTAGTGGGGCGCGAGCAGTTCTTC. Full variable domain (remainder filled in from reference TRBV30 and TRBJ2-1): SQTIHQWPATLVQPVGSPLSLECTVEGTSNPNLYWYRQAAGRGLQLLFYSVGIGQISSEVPQNLSASRPQDRQFILSSKKLLLSDSGFYLCAWSVGLVGREQFFGPGTRLTVL.

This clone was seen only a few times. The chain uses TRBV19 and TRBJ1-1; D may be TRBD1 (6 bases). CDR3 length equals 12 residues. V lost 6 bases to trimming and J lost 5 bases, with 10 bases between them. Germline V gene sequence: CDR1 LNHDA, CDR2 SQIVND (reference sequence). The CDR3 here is CASSPQGTEAFF. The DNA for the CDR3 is TGTGCCAGTAGCCCCCAGGGGACTGAAGCTTTCTTT.

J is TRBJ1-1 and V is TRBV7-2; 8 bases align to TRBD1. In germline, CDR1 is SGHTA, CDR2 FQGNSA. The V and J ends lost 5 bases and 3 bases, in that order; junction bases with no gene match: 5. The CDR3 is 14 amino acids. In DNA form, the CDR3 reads TGTGCCAGCAGCGTCGGACAGGGCTACACTGAAGCTTTCTTT. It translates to CASSVGQGYTEAFF.

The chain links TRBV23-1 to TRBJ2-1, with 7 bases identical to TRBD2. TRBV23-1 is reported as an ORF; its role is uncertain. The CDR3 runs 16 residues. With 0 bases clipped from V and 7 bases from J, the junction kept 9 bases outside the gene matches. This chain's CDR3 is CASSQSRREGRNEQFF. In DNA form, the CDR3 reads TGCGCCAGCAGTCAATCCCGCAGGGAGGGTCGGAATGAGCAGTTCTTC.

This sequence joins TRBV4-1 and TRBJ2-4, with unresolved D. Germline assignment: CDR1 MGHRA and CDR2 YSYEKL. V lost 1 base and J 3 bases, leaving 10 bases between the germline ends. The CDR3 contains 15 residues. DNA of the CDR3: TGCGCCAGCAGCCAAGGGTCCCTGAGCAAAAACATTCAGTACTTC. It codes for CASSQGSLSKNIQYF.

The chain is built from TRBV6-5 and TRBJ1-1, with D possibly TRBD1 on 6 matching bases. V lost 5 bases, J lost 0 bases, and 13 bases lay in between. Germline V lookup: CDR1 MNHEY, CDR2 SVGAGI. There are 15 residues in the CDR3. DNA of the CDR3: TGTGCCAGCAGTCCCTGGACAGTAATGAACACTGAAGCTTTCTTT. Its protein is CASSPWTVMNTEAFF.

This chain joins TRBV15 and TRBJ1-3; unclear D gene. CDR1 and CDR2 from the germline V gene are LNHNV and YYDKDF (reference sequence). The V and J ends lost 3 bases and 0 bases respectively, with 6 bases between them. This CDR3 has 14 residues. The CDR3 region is CATSSSRSGNTIYF. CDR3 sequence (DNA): TGTGCCACCAGCAGTTCCCGCTCTGGAAACACCATATATTTT.